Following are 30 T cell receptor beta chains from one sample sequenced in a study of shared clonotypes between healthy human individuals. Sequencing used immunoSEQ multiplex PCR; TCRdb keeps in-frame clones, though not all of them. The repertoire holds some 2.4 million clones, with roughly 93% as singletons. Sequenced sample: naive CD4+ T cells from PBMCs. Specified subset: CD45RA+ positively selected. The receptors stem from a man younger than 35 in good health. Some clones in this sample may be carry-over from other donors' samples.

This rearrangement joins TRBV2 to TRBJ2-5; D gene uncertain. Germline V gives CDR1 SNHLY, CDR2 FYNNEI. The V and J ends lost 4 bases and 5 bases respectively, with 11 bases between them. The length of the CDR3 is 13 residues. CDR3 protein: CASSVSPAETQYF. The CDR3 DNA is TGTGCCAGCAGTGTAAGTCCGGCGGAGACCCAGTACTTC.

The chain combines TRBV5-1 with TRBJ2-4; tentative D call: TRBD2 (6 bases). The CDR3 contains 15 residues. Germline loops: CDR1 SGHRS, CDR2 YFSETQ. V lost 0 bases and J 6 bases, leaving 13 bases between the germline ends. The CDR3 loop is CASSLDGGSGNIQYF. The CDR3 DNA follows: TGCGCCAGCAGCTTGGATGGGGGGAGCGGAAACATTCAGTACTTC.

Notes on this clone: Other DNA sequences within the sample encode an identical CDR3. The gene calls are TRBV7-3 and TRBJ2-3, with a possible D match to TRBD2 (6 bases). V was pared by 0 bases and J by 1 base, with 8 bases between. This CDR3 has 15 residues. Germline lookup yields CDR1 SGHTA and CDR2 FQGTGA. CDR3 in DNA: TGTGCCAGCAGCTTAACCGGGACTGGCACAGATACGCAGTATTTT. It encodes CASSLTGTGTDTQYF.

This CDR3 is CASSLAGGGFQPYEQYF. The CDR3 nucleotides read TGCGCCAGCAGCTTGGCCGGCGGAGGGTTTCAGCCCTACGAGCAGTACTTC. J is TRBJ2-7 and V is TRBV5-1; D possibly corresponds to TRBD2 (6 bases). V was cut by 0 bases and J by 2 bases, with 18 bases left in between. The CDR3 covers 17 residues. The germline V gene has CDR1 SGHRS and CDR2 YFSETQ.

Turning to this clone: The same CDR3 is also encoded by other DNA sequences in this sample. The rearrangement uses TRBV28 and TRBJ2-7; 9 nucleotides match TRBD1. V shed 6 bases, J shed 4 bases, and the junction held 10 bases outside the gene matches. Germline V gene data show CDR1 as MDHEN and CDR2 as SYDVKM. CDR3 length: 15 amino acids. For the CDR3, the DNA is TGTGCCAGCAGCACCCCGGGACAGGGACCATACGAGCAGTACTTC. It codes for CASSTPGQGPYEQYF.

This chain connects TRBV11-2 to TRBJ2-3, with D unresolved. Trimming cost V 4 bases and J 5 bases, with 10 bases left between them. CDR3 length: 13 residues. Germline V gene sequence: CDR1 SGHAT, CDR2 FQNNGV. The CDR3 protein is CASSSPERDTQYF. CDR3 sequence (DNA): TGTGCCAGCAGCTCTCCGGAAAGAGATACGCAGTATTTT. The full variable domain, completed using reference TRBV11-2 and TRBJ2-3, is EAGVAQSPRYKIIEKRQSVAFWCNPISGHATLYWYQQILGQGPKLLIQFQNNGVVDDSQLPKDRFSAERLKGVDSTLKIQPAKLEDSAVYLCASSSPERDTQYFGPGTRLTVL.

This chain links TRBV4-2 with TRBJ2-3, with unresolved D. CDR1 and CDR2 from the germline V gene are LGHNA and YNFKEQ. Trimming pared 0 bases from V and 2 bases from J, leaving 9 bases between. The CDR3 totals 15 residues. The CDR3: CASSQEISTTDTQYF. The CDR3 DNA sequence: TGTGCCAGCAGCCAAGAAATTAGTACCACAGATACGCAGTATTTT.

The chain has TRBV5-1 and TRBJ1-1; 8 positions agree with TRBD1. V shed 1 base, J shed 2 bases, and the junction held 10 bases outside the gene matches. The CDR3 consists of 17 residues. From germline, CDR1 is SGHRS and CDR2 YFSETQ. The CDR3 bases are TGCGCCAGCAGCTTGACGAAGGACAGGGTGTACAACACTGAAGCTTTCTTT. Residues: CASSLTKDRVYNTEAFF.

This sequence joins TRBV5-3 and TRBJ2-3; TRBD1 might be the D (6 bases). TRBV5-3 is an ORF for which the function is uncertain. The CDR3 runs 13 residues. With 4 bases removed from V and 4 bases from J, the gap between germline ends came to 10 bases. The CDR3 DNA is TGTGCCAGAAGCCCCGAGGGGGCAGATACGCAGTATTTT. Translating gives CARSPEGADTQYF.

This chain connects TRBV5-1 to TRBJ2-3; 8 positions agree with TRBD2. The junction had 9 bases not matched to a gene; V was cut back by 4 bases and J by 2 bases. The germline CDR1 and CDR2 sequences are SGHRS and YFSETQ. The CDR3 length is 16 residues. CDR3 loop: CASSVGLARPTDTQYF. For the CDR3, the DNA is TGCGCCAGCAGCGTTGGACTAGCCCGGCCCACAGATACGCAGTATTTT.

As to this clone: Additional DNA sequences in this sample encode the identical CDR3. The chain's CDR3 is CASSLPGGTGELFF. CDR3 sequence (DNA): TGCGCCAGCAGCCTCCCGGGCGGCACCGGGGAGCTGTTTTTT. This chain uses TRBV4-1 with TRBJ2-2; no definite D call. Germline V CDR1 and CDR2: MGHRA, YSYEKL. V lost 4 bases, J lost 4 bases, and 10 bases lay in between. This CDR3 contains 14 residues.

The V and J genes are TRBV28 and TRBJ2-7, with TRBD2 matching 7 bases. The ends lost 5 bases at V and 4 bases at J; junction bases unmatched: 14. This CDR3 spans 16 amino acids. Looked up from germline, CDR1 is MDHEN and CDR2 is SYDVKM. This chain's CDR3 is CASSTTWGGRWYEQYF. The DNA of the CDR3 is TGTGCCAGCAGTACGACTTGGGGGGGACGATGGTACGAGCAGTACTTC.

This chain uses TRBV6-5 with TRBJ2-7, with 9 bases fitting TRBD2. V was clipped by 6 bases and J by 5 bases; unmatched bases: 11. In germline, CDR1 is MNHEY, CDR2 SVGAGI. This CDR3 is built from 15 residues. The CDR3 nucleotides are TGTGCCAGCAGCAAGCTGGCGGGAGGGCCTGACGAGCAGTACTTC. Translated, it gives CASSKLAGGPDEQYF.

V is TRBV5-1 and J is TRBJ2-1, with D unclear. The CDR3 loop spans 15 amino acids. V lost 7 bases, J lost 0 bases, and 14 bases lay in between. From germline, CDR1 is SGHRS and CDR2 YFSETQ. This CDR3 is CASGPGLISYNEQFF. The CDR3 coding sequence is TGCGCCAGCGGACCCGGGTTGATCTCCTACAATGAGCAGTTCTTC.

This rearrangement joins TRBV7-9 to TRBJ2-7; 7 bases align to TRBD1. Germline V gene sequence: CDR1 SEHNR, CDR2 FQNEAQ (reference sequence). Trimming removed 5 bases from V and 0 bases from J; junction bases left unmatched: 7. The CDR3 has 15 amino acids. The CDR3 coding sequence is TGTGCCAGCAGCAGAACAGGGGTCACCTCCTACGAGCAGTACTTC. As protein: CASSRTGVTSYEQYF.

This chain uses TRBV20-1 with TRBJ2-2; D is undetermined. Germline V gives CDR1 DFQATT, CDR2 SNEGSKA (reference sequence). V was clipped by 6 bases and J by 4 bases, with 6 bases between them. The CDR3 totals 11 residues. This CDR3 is CSAWGTGELFF. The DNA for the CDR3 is TGCAGTGCATGGGGCACCGGGGAGCTGTTTTTT.

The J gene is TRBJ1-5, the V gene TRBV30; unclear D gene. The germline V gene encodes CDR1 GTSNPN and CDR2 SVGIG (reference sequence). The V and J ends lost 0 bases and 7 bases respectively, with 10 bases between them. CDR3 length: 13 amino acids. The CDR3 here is CAWSVGQLQPQHF. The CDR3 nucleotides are TGTGCCTGGAGTGTAGGCCAGCTCCAGCCCCAGCATTTT.

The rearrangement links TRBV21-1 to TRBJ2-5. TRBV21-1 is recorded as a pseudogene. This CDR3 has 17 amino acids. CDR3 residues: CASSKLARRGVQETQYF. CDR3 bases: TGTGCCAGCAGCAAGTTAGCGAGGAGGGGGGTCCAAGAGACCCAGTACTTC.

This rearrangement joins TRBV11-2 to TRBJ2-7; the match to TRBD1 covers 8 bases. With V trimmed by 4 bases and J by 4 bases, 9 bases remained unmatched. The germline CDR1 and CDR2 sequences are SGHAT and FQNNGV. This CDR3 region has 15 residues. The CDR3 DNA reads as TGTGCCAGCAGCTACCCAGGACAGGGTTTGTACGAGCAGTACTTC. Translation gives CASSYPGQGLYEQYF.

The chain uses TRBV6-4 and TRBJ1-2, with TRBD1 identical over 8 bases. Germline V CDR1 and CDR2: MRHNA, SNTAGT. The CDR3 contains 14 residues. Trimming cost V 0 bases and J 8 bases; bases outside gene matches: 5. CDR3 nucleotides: TGTGCCAGCAGTGACTCGCAGGGGGCTCGGGGCTACACCTTC. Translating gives CASSDSQGARGYTF.

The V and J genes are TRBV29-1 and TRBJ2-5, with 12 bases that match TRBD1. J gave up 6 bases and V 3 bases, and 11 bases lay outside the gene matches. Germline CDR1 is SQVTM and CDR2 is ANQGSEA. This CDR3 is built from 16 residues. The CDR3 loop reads CSVEEWGTGGLKTQYF. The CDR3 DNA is TGCAGCGTTGAGGAATGGGGGACAGGGGGCTTGAAGACCCAGTACTTC.

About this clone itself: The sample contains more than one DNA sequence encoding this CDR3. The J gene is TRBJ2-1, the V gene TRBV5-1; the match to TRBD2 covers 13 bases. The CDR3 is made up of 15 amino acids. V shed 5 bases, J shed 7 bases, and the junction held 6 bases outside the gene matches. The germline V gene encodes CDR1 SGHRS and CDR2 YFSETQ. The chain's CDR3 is CASSGLAGVENEQFF. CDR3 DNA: TGCGCCAGCAGTGGACTAGCGGGAGTTGAGAATGAGCAGTTCTTC.

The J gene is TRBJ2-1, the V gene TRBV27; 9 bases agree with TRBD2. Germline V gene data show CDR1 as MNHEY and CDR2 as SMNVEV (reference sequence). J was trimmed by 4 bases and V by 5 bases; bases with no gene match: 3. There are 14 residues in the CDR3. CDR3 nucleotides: TGTGCCAGCAGTCAAGCGGGAGGTTACAATGAGCAGTTCTTC. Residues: CASSQAGGYNEQFF.

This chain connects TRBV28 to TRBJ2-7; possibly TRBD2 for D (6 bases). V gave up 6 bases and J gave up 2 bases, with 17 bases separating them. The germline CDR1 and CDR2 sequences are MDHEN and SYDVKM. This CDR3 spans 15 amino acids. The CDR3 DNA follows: TGTGCCAGCAGGCCCGGGACTGTCGTTACCTACGAGCAGTACTTC. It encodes CASRPGTVVTYEQYF. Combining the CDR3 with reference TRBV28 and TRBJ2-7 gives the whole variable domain DVKVTQSSRYLVKRTGEKVFLECVQDMDHENMFWYRQDPGLGLRLIYFSYDVKMKEKGDIPEGYSVSREKKERFSLILESASTNQTSMYLCASRPGTVVTYEQYFGPGTRLTVT.

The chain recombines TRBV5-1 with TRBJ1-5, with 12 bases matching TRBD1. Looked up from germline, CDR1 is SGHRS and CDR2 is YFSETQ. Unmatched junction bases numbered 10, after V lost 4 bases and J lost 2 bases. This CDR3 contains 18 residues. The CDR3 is CASSPGQGAGLGNQPQHF. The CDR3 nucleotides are TGCGCCAGCAGCCCGGGACAGGGGGCAGGTTTGGGCAATCAGCCCCAGCATTTT.

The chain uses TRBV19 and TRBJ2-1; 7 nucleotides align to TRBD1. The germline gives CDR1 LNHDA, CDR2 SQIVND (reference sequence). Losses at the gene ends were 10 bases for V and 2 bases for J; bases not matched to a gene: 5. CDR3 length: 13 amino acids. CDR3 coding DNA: TGTGCCACACAGGACAGGCCCTACAATGAGCAGTTCTTC. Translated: CATQDRPYNEQFF.

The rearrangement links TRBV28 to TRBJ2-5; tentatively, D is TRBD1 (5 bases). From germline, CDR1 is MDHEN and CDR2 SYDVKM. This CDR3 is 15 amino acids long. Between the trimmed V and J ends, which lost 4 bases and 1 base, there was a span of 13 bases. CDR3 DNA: TGTGCCAGCAGTTCAGGGTCCTTATCCCAAGAGACCCAGTACTTC. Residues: CASSSGSLSQETQYF.

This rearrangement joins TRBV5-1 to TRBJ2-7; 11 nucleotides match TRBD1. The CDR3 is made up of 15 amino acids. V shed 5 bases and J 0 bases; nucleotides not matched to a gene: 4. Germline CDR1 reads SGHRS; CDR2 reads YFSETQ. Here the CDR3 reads CASSNGTGGSYEQYF. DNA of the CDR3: TGCGCCAGCAGTAACGGGACAGGGGGCTCCTACGAGCAGTACTTC.

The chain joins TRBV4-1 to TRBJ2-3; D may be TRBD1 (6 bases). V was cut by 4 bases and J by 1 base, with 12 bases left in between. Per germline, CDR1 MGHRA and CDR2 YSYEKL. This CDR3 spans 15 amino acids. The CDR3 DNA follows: TGCGCCAGCAGCCTAGAGGGGGTGGGCACAGATACGCAGTATTTT. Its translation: CASSLEGVGTDTQYF.

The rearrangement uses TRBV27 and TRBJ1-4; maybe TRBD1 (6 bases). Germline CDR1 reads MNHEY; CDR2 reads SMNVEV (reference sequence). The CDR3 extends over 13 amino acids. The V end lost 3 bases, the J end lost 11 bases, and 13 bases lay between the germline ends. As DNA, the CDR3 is TGTGCCAGCAGTTTGGGCGTAAGGGGGAAACTGTTTTTT. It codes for CASSLGVRGKLFF.